This TCR beta chain was recorded in a study of cytomegalovirus exposure and HLA in healthy donors. Findings and caveats of the study: More clonal expansion characterized HLA-associated TCR beta chains than equally common others in a later analysis. TCR beta chains numbering some 160 were designated cytomegalovirus-associated. Available immune exposure information covered CMV serostatus only.

PCR employed 60 Vbeta and 13 Jbeta primers. Libraries were prepared by immunoSEQ multiplex PCR; TCRdb keeps only in-frame clonotypes and omits some of them. The sample has about 89,000 clones, 85% seen once. As to this clone: What it binds is not known.

Germline-derived CDR1 and CDR2 are MDHEN and SYDVKM. After removal of 6 bases from V and 1 base from J, the junction contained 8 bases not matched to a gene. The CDR3 has 18 residues. The V gene is TRBV28, the J gene TRBJ2-1; 14 positions match TRBD2. The material sequenced was PBMCs. This clonotype was sampled from a man aged 40-49 years in good health and CMV-seropositive. The chain's CDR3 is CASSGLAGGVGSYNEQFF. The CDR3 DNA reads as TGTGCCAGCAGCGGACTAGCGGGAGGTGTTGGATCCTACAATGAGCAGTTCTTC.